Each of the 11 T cell receptor beta chains below was sequenced from the same sample in a study of blood T cell repertoires in COVID-19. TCRdb's table, derived via immunoSEQ multiplex PCR, lists solely in-frame clones and lacks some. The sample holds some 220,000 clones, 82% seen once. What was sequenced was peripheral blood. The receptor set was obtained from a woman in her 70s with COVID-19, enrolled during active disease.

Here the CDR3 DNA reads TGTGCCTGGACCCTATTCGGACAGGGGGAAAAACTGTTTTTT. Translated, it gives CAWTLFGQGEKLFF. The genes are TRBV30 and TRBJ1-4; 9 nucleotides line up with TRBD1. V gave up 4 bases and J gave up 8 bases; unmatched junction bases: 8. CDR3 length: 14 amino acids. Germline CDR1 reads GTSNPN; CDR2 reads SVGIG (reference sequence).

This clone appeared a single time. The V gene is TRBV5-1, the J gene TRBJ1-2; 7 nucleotides align to TRBD1. CDR1 SGHRS and CDR2 YFSETQ come from the germline V gene. V shed 4 bases and J 4 bases; nucleotides not matched to a gene: 4. This CDR3 has 13 residues. The CDR3 DNA sequence: TGCGCCAGCAGCCCGGGACAGTCCTATGGCTACACCTTC. Protein product: CASSPGQSYGYTF.

The chain uses TRBV16 and TRBJ2-5, with D possibly TRBD1 on 5 matching bases. The V end was cut by 2 bases, the J end by 1 base, with 5 bases between. Germline-derived CDR1 and CDR2 are KGHSY and FQNENV. This CDR3 is 13 amino acids long. CDR3 nucleotide sequence: TGTGCCAGCAGCCAAGACAGCCAAGAGACCCAGTACTTC. Translation: CASSQDSQETQYF.

The rearrangement links TRBV9 to TRBJ2-3, with TRBD2 matching over 8 bases. Germline CDR1 reads SGDLS; CDR2 reads YYNGEE. Trimming cost V 0 bases and J 5 bases; bases outside gene matches: 5. CDR3 length equals 15 residues. CDR3 region: CASSVGAGGEDTQYF. The CDR3 nucleotides are TGTGCCAGCAGCGTAGGGGCGGGAGGTGAAGATACGCAGTATTTT. Using reference TRBV9 and TRBJ2-3 for the parts outside the CDR3, the full variable domain is DSGVTQTPKHLITATGQRVTLRCSPRSGDLSVYWYQQSLDQGLQFLIQYYNGEERAKGNILERFSAQQFPDLHSELNLSSLELGDSALYFCASSVGAGGEDTQYFGPGTRLTVL.

This clone showed up just once. The chain has TRBV5-5 and TRBJ1-5; D remains unclear. The germline V gene encodes CDR1 SGHKS and CDR2 YYEKEE (reference sequence). The CDR3 runs 15 residues. V lost 4 bases, J lost 1 base, and 12 bases lay in between. DNA for the CDR3: TGTGCCAGCAGCGTGGATGGAGGCAGCAATCAGCCCCAGCATTTT. It translates to CASSVDGGSNQPQHF.

The chain links TRBV4-2 to TRBJ1-5, with 7 bases fitting TRBD1. The trim removed 4 bases at V and 2 bases at J, leaving 2 bases unmatched. CDR3 length: 14 residues. Germline-derived CDR1 and CDR2 are LGHNA and YNFKEQ. CDR3 residues: CASSPGQGNQPQHF. Here the CDR3 DNA reads TGTGCCAGCAGCCCTGGACAGGGCAATCAGCCCCAGCATTTT.

This chain links TRBV19 with TRBJ2-5; D unresolved. Germline values: CDR1 LNHDA, CDR2 SQIVND (reference sequence). Trimming cost V 2 bases and J 2 bases, with 9 bases left between them. The CDR3 is 14 residues long. The CDR3: CASSISGGQETQYF. The CDR3, as DNA: TGTGCCAGTAGTATATCTGGCGGACAAGAGACCCAGTACTTC.

This chain uses TRBV9 with TRBJ2-7, with 7 bases identical to TRBD2. From germline, CDR1 is SGDLS and CDR2 YYNGEE. This CDR3 is built from 15 residues. The J segment lost 1 base and the V segment lost 0 bases, leaving 4 bases of the junction unmatched. CDR3 sequence reads: CASSVDPSGSYEQYF. The CDR3 DNA sequence: TGTGCCAGCAGCGTAGATCCTAGCGGTTCCTACGAGCAGTACTTC.

This clone appeared a few times. The chain links TRBV25-1 to TRBJ1-4, with 9 bases identical to TRBD1. Looked up from germline, CDR1 is MGHDK and CDR2 is SYGVNS. Trimming cost V 3 bases and J 7 bases; bases outside gene matches: 6. The CDR3 has 15 amino acids. The CDR3: CASSDGTGRTEKLFF. The CDR3 nucleotides are TGTGCCAGCAGTGACGGGACAGGGAGGACTGAAAAACTGTTTTTT.

The rearrangement links TRBV30 to TRBJ1-6; D might be TRBD1 (5 bases). Germline CDR1 and CDR2: GTSNPN and SVGIG (reference sequence). V lost 2 bases and J 3 bases, leaving 14 bases between the germline ends. The length of the CDR3 is 16 residues. The CDR3 DNA is TGTGCCTGGAGTCGAATCCTAGGGGTCTATAATTCACCCCTCCACTTT. Encoded protein: CAWSRILGVYNSPLHF.

The rearrangement joins TRBV3-1 (or the pseudogene TRBV3-2) to TRBJ1-4; 9 bases agree with TRBD1. Germline loops: CDR1 LGHDT, CDR2 YNNKEL (reference sequence). V gave up 7 bases and J gave up 4 bases; unmatched junction bases: 7. This CDR3 contains 15 residues. The CDR3 here is CASKSGQGRNEKLFF. The CDR3 coding sequence is TGTGCCAGCAAGAGTGGACAGGGGCGTAATGAAAAACTGTTTTTT.